This T cell receptor beta chain came from a study of cytomegalovirus exposure and HLA in healthy donors. The study's findings and limits: After further analysis at a later stage, some 15,000 TCR beta sequences were associated with HLA alleles at 0.05 false discovery rate. Some TCR beta chains (roughly 160 of them) were listed as cytomegalovirus-associated. Follow-up analysis later connected one missense variant in DCLRE1C with trimming of TCR beta V- and J-genes.

Note on this clone: Antigen specificity is unknown.

PCR involved 60 Vbeta and 13 Jbeta primers. Some clones are missing from TCRdb's copy, which holds only in-frame ones; the method was immunoSEQ multiplex PCR. The sample carries approximately 150,000 clones, around 88% recorded once. Germline values: CDR1 MNHNS, CDR2 SASEGT. This CDR3 spans 15 amino acids. V gave up 6 bases and J gave up 3 bases; unmatched junction bases: 7. This TCR was recovered from a woman in her thirties in good health and CMV-seronegative. Sequenced input: PBMCs. The chain joins TRBV6-1 to TRBJ1-5, with 8 nucleotides matching TRBD1. CDR3 loop: CASRRQGAINQPQHF. The CDR3, as DNA: TGTGCCAGCAGGAGGCAGGGGGCGATCAATCAGCCCCAGCATTTT.